This T cell receptor (beta chain) was sequenced during a study of T cells after yellow fever vaccination. Whole-study context: Those fractions that held only low numbers of cells were prepared using the SMART-Seq v4 Ultra Low Input RNA kit. General study findings and limits: Post-booster repertoires contained most primary-vaccination clones again (96% CD4, around 88% CD8). Researchers report a weaker secondary response that nonetheless peaked faster, day 5 versus 15.

Template switching with 5'RACE generated the TCR cDNA and added a universal primer site and UMIs. TCRdb called the 5' RACE reads again in MiXCR, with one record for every CDR3 protein. The profile shows 230,000 or so distinct CDR3 sequences, more than 3.5% of them singletons. This clonotype was detected only a few times. Its antigen is not known. Germline V gene data show CDR1 as SGHDN and CDR2 as FVKESK. Trimming took 4 bases from V and 7 from J, leaving 10 bases between them. The CDR3 covers 13 residues. The starting material was PBMCs, obtained 15 days after the yellow fever booster vaccination. The clonotype originates from a young man who received the YFV17D yellow fever vaccine. The gene calls are TRBV14 and TRBJ2-2; a weak D match, TRBD1 (5 bases). The CDR3 here is CASSRQTHGELFF. The DNA of the CDR3 is TGTGCCAGCAGCCGACAGACACACGGGGAGCTGTTTTTT.